This T cell receptor (beta chain) was obtained from a study of T cell changes during pregnancy in multiple sclerosis. Only in-frame clones appear in the TCRdb table, and some are missing; sequencing was by immunoSEQ multiplex PCR. The table lists about 51,000 clones, 90% to 95% of them singletons, with just under 0.6% in the top ten. The V end lost 2 bases, the J end lost 2 bases, and 10 bases lay between the germline ends. CDR3 length equals 14 residues. Germline loops: CDR1 SNHLY, CDR2 FYNNEI. The chain recombines TRBV2 with TRBJ2-7, with D maybe TRBD1 (6 bases). The input for sequencing was CD4+ T cells from peripheral blood mononuclear cells, taken in the second trimester of pregnancy. This sequence originates from a female donor with multiple sclerosis, enrolled in a pregnancy study. The CDR3 nucleotides read TGTGCCAGCAGTGAACAGGGGCTTACCTACGAGCAGTACTTC. Protein sequence: CASSEQGLTYEQYF.